The 27 T cell receptor beta chains given below trace back to one sample, sequenced in a study of control samples from healthy donors and cancer patients. Assay: immunoSEQ multiplex PCR; the TCRdb copy retains only in-frame clones and omits some. The data contain roughly 88,000 clones, approximately 89% of them singletons. Material for sequencing was blood. These receptors originate from a woman aged 25 to 39 in good health.

This sequence joins TRBV7-9 and TRBJ2-3; D may be TRBD1 or TRBD2 (6 bases each). Per germline, CDR1 SEHNR and CDR2 FQNEAQ (reference sequence). The CDR3 extends over 17 amino acids. Deletions cut 2 bases from V and 1 base from J, with 16 bases between. The CDR3 here is CASSLTEGGWRTDTQYF. The CDR3 DNA is TGTGCCAGCAGCTTAACCGAGGGGGGCTGGCGCACAGATACGCAGTATTTT.

The sample holds one count of this clone. The rearrangement links TRBV15 to TRBJ2-6; no reliable D call. This CDR3 comprises 15 residues. V was shortened by 6 bases and J by 4 bases, with 13 bases between the two germline ends. Looked up from germline, CDR1 is LNHNV and CDR2 is YYDKDF (reference sequence). DNA of the CDR3: TGTGCCACCAGTCTAAGGGCTACCGGGGCCAACGTCCTGACTTTC. This gives the protein CATSLRATGANVLTF.

This clone appeared a single time. The chain is built from TRBV19 and TRBJ1-6; D possibly corresponds to TRBD1 (5 bases). V lost 5 bases and J lost 0, with 11 bases in between. This CDR3 comprises 16 residues. Germline V CDR1 and CDR2: LNHDA, SQIVND (reference sequence). The chain's CDR3 is CASSGDRYSYNSPLHF. Written as DNA, the CDR3 is TGTGCCAGTAGTGGGGACCGTTACTCCTATAATTCACCCCTCCACTTT. The full variable domain, with the rest looked up from reference TRBV19 and TRBJ1-6, is DGGITQSPKYLFRKEGQNVTLSCEQNLNHDAMYWYRQDPGQGLRLIYYSQIVNDFQKGDIAEGYSVSREKKESFPLTVTSAQKNPTAFYLCASSGDRYSYNSPLHFGNGTRLTVT.

This clone was seen once. The chain joins TRBV19 to TRBJ1-4; D is undetermined. The germline V gene has CDR1 LNHDA and CDR2 SQIVND (reference sequence). Trimming took off 7 bases at V and 0 bases at J, with 12 bases between the two ends. CDR3 size: 15 residues. Written as DNA, the CDR3 is TGTGCCAGTAACTTCGGGTTTGCAACTAATGAAAAACTGTTTTTT. Its translation: CASNFGFATNEKLFF.

This sequence joins TRBV3-1 (or the pseudogene TRBV3-2) and TRBJ2-1, with no clear D. Germline loops: CDR1 LGHDT, CDR2 YNNKEL (reference sequence). The CDR3 is 11 residues long. V dropped 1 base and J dropped 8 bases, with 3 bases sitting between them. The CDR3 sequence: CASSQVDEQFF. The CDR3 nucleotides are TGTGCCAGCAGCCAAGTCGATGAGCAGTTCTTC.

The V call is TRBV24-1, the J call TRBJ1-1; a weak D match, TRBD1 (6 bases). CDR1 and CDR2 from the germline V gene are KGHDR and SFDVKD. The CDR3 length is 14 residues. V gave up 9 bases and J gave up 0 bases, with 13 bases separating them. The CDR3 protein is CATPTRGVNTEAFF. The CDR3 DNA follows: TGTGCCACCCCAACCAGGGGTGTGAACACTGAAGCTTTCTTT.

This clone has just a few counts. This sequence joins TRBV4-1 and TRBJ2-7, with 9 bases matching TRBD2. V lost 5 bases, J lost 6 bases, and 5 bases stayed unmatched. This CDR3 spans 13 amino acids. Per germline, CDR1 MGHRA and CDR2 YSYEKL. CDR3: CASSYGTSFEQYF. For the CDR3, the DNA is TGCGCCAGCAGCTACGGGACTAGCTTCGAGCAGTACTTC.

The rearrangement uses TRBV20-1 and TRBJ1-1; D remains unclear. The length of the CDR3 is 12 residues. The V gene's germline CDR1 is DFQATT and CDR2 SNEGSKA (reference sequence). Trimming shortened V by 3 bases and J by 1 base, and 6 bases separated the two germline ends. CDR3 loop: CSASEGNTEAFF. The CDR3, as DNA: TGCAGTGCTAGTGAAGGGAACACTGAAGCTTTCTTT.

This chain connects TRBV2 to TRBJ1-5, with no clear D. The CDR3 runs 14 residues. V was shortened by 3 bases and J by 3 bases, with 9 bases between the two germline ends. Looked up from germline, CDR1 is SNHLY and CDR2 is FYNNEI. The CDR3 reads CASSEWGINQPQHF. In DNA form, the CDR3 reads TGTGCCAGCAGTGAGTGGGGAATCAATCAGCCCCAGCATTTT.

This clone was picked up one time. The chain employs TRBV9 and TRBJ2-2, with 12 bases lining up with TRBD2. Germline lookup yields CDR1 SGDLS and CDR2 YYNGEE. V lost 4 bases and J lost 1; bases outside the gene matches: 8. The CDR3 totals 18 residues. CDR3 coding DNA: TGTGCCAGCAGCAGTCTCCTACTAGCGGGGGGGAACACCGGGGAGCTGTTTTTT. Amino acids: CASSSLLLAGGNTGELFF.

V is TRBV5-1 and J is TRBJ2-2; 11 positions match TRBD1. Germline values: CDR1 SGHRS, CDR2 YFSETQ. V lost 6 bases, J lost 2 bases, and 6 bases stayed unmatched. This CDR3 is 16 amino acids long. The CDR3 nucleotides read TGCGCCAGCAACTCCGGACAGGGGGCTAACACCGGGGAGCTGTTTTTT. As protein: CASNSGQGANTGELFF.

The V gene is TRBV7-9, the J gene TRBJ1-5; 9 bases match TRBD1. The CDR3 contains 16 residues. The germline V gene has CDR1 SEHNR and CDR2 FQNEAQ (reference sequence). V dropped 1 base and J dropped 5; count of bases not matched to a gene: 6. CDR3 protein: CASSLGGQGQDQPQHF. The DNA of the CDR3 is TGTGCCAGCAGCTTAGGGGGACAGGGACAGGATCAGCCCCAGCATTTT.

The chain joins TRBV25-1 to TRBJ1-5; D is unclear. The germline V gene encodes CDR1 MGHDK and CDR2 SYGVNS. This CDR3 spans 17 amino acids. V gave up 7 bases and J gave up 5 bases, with 24 bases separating them. The chain's CDR3 is CASKESVRRKWHQPQHF. CDR3 coding DNA: TGTGCCAGCAAAGAGAGCGTTAGGAGAAAGTGGCATCAGCCCCAGCATTTT.

The rearrangement uses TRBV5-4 and TRBJ1-2, with D perhaps TRBD1 (5 bases). V lost 4 bases and J 1 base, leaving 8 bases between the germline ends. Germline V gene lookup returns CDR1 SGHNT and CDR2 YYREEE (reference sequence). This CDR3 is 13 amino acids long. CDR3 amino acids: CASSPGLNYGYTF. CDR3 DNA sequence: TGTGCCAGCAGCCCGGGGCTTAACTATGGCTACACCTTC.

DNA for the CDR3: TGTGCCAGCTCACCACCGGGGGGGCTAGTCGCTGAAGCTTTCTTT. The encoded protein is CASSPPGGLVAEAFF. The J gene is TRBJ1-1, the V gene TRBV18; possible D gene TRBD1, 6 bases. V lost 0 bases and J 6 bases, leaving 14 bases between the germline ends. The germline V gene encodes CDR1 KGHSH and CDR2 LQKENI. The CDR3 is 15 amino acids.

V gene TRBV25-1 combines with J gene TRBJ2-7; D perhaps matches TRBD2 (5 bases). The CDR3 spans 15 residues. From germline, CDR1 is MGHDK and CDR2 SYGVNS. V shed 0 bases and J shed 3 bases, with 12 bases lying between them. In DNA form, the CDR3 reads TGTGCCAGCAGTGAATATCAAGGGAGAGGCTACGAGCAGTACTTC. Translated, it gives CASSEYQGRGYEQYF.

The chain joins TRBV7-2 to TRBJ2-7; weak D call: TRBD2 (5 bases). Looked up from germline, CDR1 is SGHTA and CDR2 is FQGNSA. Trimming cost V 1 base and J 2 bases, with 6 bases left between them. This CDR3 is 13 amino acids long. CDR3 residues: CASSLGRAYEQYF. The CDR3 DNA follows: TGTGCCAGCAGCTTAGGGCGGGCCTACGAGCAGTACTTC.

This chain joins TRBV11-3 and TRBJ2-5, with 8 bases fitting TRBD2. V trimming: 6 bases; J trimming: 4 bases; junction bases outside the gene matches: 7. This CDR3 comprises 14 residues. Per germline, CDR1 SGHNT and CDR2 YENEEA. The CDR3 DNA reads as TGTGCCAGCAGTCCTTCAGGGACTAGAGAGACCCAGTACTTC. Protein: CASSPSGTRETQYF.

The rearrangement links TRBV19 to TRBJ2-3, with no clear D. V was cut by 7 bases and J by 0 bases, with 11 bases left in between. The CDR3 contains 14 residues. Germline CDR1 LNHDA, CDR2 SQIVND (reference sequence). The CDR3 region has the DNA TGTGCCAGTACGGTGTCACAAAGCACAGATACGCAGTATTTT. Protein product: CASTVSQSTDTQYF.

This clone was recorded only once. CDR3 loop: CASSLMGSTEAFF. The CDR3 coding sequence is TGTGCCAGCAGCCTTATGGGGTCCACTGAAGCTTTCTTT. This chain links TRBV6-5 with TRBJ1-1; D not resolved. V was shortened by 6 bases and J by 4 bases, with 12 bases between the two germline ends. The CDR3 is made up of 13 amino acids. Germline assignment: CDR1 MNHEY and CDR2 SVGAGI.

The V call is TRBV4-1, the J call TRBJ2-3, with a possible D match to TRBD2 (6 bases). CDR3 size: 17 residues. The V gene lost 0 bases and the J gene lost 3 bases, with 16 bases spanning the gap. Germline loops: CDR1 MGHRA, CDR2 YSYEKL. The CDR3 here is CASSQDRLSSGTDTQYF. Written as DNA, the CDR3 is TGCGCCAGCAGCCAAGATAGACTCTCGAGCGGGACAGATACGCAGTATTTT.

The rearrangement uses TRBV5-4 and TRBJ2-2; the D is unclear. Germline V CDR1 and CDR2: SGHNT, YYREEE (reference sequence). V was cut by 3 bases and J by 6 bases, with 15 bases left in between. The CDR3 spans 15 residues. In DNA form, the CDR3 reads TGTGCCAGCAGCTCGGCACAACTTCGTCCCGGGGAGCTGTTTTTT. It codes for CASSSAQLRPGELFF.

V gene TRBV5-1 combines with J gene TRBJ1-1; D perhaps matches TRBD1 (5 bases). V was trimmed by 4 bases and J by 4 bases, leaving 17 bases between them. The V gene's germline CDR1 is SGHRS and CDR2 YFSETQ. The CDR3 extends over 15 amino acids. The chain's CDR3 is CASSQPFRGSTEAFF. CDR3 coding DNA: TGCGCCAGCAGCCAGCCCTTTCGGGGGTCCACTGAAGCTTTCTTT.

The count of this clone is one. The CDR3 region has the DNA TGTGCCAGCGAAGGGGTTGGCTACACCTTC. Translated, it gives CASEGVGYTF. The chain joins TRBV9 to TRBJ1-2; the D gene is possibly TRBD1 (5 bases). This CDR3 region has 10 residues. CDR1 and CDR2 (germline): SGDLS, YYNGEE. Trimming cost V 7 bases and J 7 bases, with 8 bases left between them. The full variable domain, rest sourced from reference TRBV9 and TRBJ1-2, is DSGVTQTPKHLITATGQRVTLRCSPRSGDLSVYWYQQSLDQGLQFLIQYYNGEERAKGNILERFSAQQFPDLHSELNLSSLELGDSALYFCASEGVGYTFGSGTRLTVV.

The V gene is TRBV25-1, the J gene TRBJ1-2, with a possible D match to TRBD1 (5 bases). V gave up 2 bases and J gave up 4 bases, with 14 bases separating them. The CDR3 has 15 residues. The germline V gene encodes CDR1 MGHDK and CDR2 SYGVNS. The CDR3: CASSEDVGRVYGYTF. As DNA, the CDR3 is TGTGCCAGCAGTGAAGACGTAGGCAGGGTCTATGGCTACACCTTC.

Concerning this clone itself: Distinct nucleotide sequences in the sample also encode this CDR3. The chain joins TRBV5-4 to TRBJ2-5; 8 bases map to TRBD2. The germline CDR1 and CDR2 sequences are SGHNT and YYREEE (reference sequence). V lost 1 base, J lost 2 bases, and 1 base stayed unmatched. The CDR3 contains 14 residues. The CDR3 loop reads CASSLTSGQETQYF. CDR3 in DNA: TGTGCCAGCAGCTTGACTAGCGGACAAGAGACCCAGTACTTC.

V gene TRBV13 combines with J gene TRBJ1-1; 8 bases align to TRBD1. From germline, CDR1 is PRHDT and CDR2 FYEKMQ (reference sequence). The V segment lost 4 bases and the J segment 10 bases; nucleotides outside the gene matches: 20. CDR3 length: 17 residues. The CDR3 nucleotides read TGTGCCAGCAGCTCCCCCGAATTACTTAGACAGGGGAGGCGAGCTTTCTTT. This encodes CASSSPELLRQGRRAFF.